The present T cell receptor beta chain was sequenced within a study of blood T cell repertoires in COVID-19. In the original analysis: Estimated nucleated cell counts came from reference gene primer amplification. The data were produced by immunoSEQ multiplex PCR, yet TCRdb's version contains in-frame clones alone and is incomplete. For V, J and clone size, that table is used; D and trimming come from the DNA. The sample holds approximately 280,000 clones, just under 90% seen once. Clinical history reported by participants formed the basis on which cohorts were assigned. The V gene's germline CDR1 is KGHDR and CDR2 SFDVKD. This CDR3 spans 19 amino acids. The V segment lost 5 bases and the J segment 1 base; nucleotides outside the gene matches: 14.

This rearrangement joins TRBV24-1 to TRBJ2-5; 11 positions agree with TRBD1. The sequencing input was PBMCs or T cells enriched from blood (not recorded which). This TCR was recovered from an older woman who had recovered from COVID-19. CDR3 in amino acids: CATSGRTGTGGLAQETQYF. The CDR3, as DNA: TGTGCCACCAGTGGACGCACCGGGACAGGGGGACTGGCCCAAGAGACCCAGTACTTC.